The source of this T cell receptor (beta chain) is a study of monozygotic twins with inflammatory bowel disease (dated by TCRdb to about 2019). Regarding the research as a whole: A total of 28 monozygotic twin pairs were included in the full study, comprising nine German pairs (four IBD-concordant, five IBD-discordant) and 19 IBD-discordant Danish pairs. The search for disease-associated traits relied mainly on comparing IBD patients with their genetically identical healthy co-twins within discordant pairs. Each individual had, on average, about 151 000 unique TCRalpha sequences and 181 000 unique TCRbeta sequences available for analysis.

What the work shows at the level of the full study, not this receptor alone: A decrease in TCRbeta repertoire diversity, as measured by inverse Simpson index, was observed in IBD patients compared with their healthy co-twins. Repertoire similarity did not differ between concordant and discordant twins, which could be due to limited statistical power. The analysis was unable to tell apart different T cell subtypes. Because patients were on differing immunosuppressive treatments, the repertoires may have picked up extra background noise and inter-individual variability. No single strong signal or clonotype linked to IBD turned up in the results, so the idea that one exists was not supported. Compared with healthy twins, IBD patients had fewer clonotypes in common with other individuals, a difference most pronounced in patients showing signs of disease activity.

A roughly 2.5 ml peripheral blood sample was drawn into PAXgene tubes per donor and stored at -80°C. Without any T cell sorting, total RNA was extracted from whole blood using the PAXgene blood miRNA kit on an automated QIAcube. Peripheral blood from monozygotic twin pairs, either concordant or discordant for inflammatory bowel disease, underwent deep TCRalpha and TCRbeta repertoire profiling that used unique molecular barcoding. For every twin pair, smoking habits were documented, and each individual was categorised as a current, former or never smoker. The library was generated by 5' RACE. The input for every TCR library was roughly 3,300 ng of total RNA. For each sample, cDNA synthesis with SMARTScribe reverse transcriptase was split into eight separate reactions. Unique molecular identifiers containing a 6-nucleotide sample barcode were introduced through template switching during cDNA synthesis. TCRalpha and TCRbeta cDNA was amplified in two nested PCRs of approximately 17 and 9 cycles, and bead purification was carried out after each PCR. Before amplification, the cDNA was treated with uracil DNA-glycosylase and purified using the QIAquick PCR purification kit. The second PCR added Illumina TruSeq-compatible adapters along with sample-specific barcodes. TapeStation and Qubit were used to check library quality and concentration, and roughly 5 ng of each library went into the pool. Pooled libraries were sequenced on an Illumina HiSeq2500 single-index Rapid Run with 2 x 100 bp reads and custom sequencing primers. As for the original processing: UMI-based consensus assembly with MiGEC version 1.2.6 was used to correct PCR and sequencing errors. V(D)J alignment, clonotype assembly and CDR3 extraction were performed with MiXCR version 2.1.1. Gene usage, clonotype sharing and MAIT/NKT TCR abundance were normalised by analysing the top 1000, 10 000 and 20 000 clonotypes per sample. Diversity was computed as the inverse Simpson index with the vegan R package after downsampling to 27 000 UMIs. Paired Mann-Whitney U tests were applied to discordant twin pairs, with Benjamini-Hochberg correction for multiple testing. Reprocessed by TCRdb, the reads give a single entry per CDR3 protein sequence, without DNA. What appears here as the V and J calls and clone size reflects TCRdb's work, not the paper's. The table for this sample shows about 130,000 distinct CDR3 sequences. 0.95% to 1.5% of the sample rests with the top ten.

The CDR3 holds 17 amino acids from the cysteine to the phenylalanine. No DNA has been recorded. Taken from the germline V gene, the CDR1 and CDR2 loops are LGHNA and YSLEER. In the case of this clonotype: Its antigen target is currently unknown.

In this chain, TRBV4-3 is recombined with TRBJ2-2; TCRdb gives TRBD1 as the D gene, but with no DNA this cannot be confirmed. Sequencing was performed on blood. This clonotype originated in a human donor with ulcerative colitis or Crohn's disease, or a healthy co-twin of an affected twin (not recorded which). CDR3 region: CASSHRDRTANTGELFF.